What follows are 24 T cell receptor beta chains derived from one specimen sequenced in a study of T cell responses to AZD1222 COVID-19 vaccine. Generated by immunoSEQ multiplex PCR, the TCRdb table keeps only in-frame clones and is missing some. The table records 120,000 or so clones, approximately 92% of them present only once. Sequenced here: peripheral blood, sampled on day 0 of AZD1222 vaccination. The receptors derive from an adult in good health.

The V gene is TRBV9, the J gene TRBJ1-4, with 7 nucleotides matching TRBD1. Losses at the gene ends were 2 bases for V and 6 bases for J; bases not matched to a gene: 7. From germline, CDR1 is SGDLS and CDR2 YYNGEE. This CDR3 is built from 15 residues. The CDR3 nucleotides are TGTGCCAGCAGCGTGGGGACAGTTAAGGATGAAAAACTGTTTTTT. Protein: CASSVGTVKDEKLFF.

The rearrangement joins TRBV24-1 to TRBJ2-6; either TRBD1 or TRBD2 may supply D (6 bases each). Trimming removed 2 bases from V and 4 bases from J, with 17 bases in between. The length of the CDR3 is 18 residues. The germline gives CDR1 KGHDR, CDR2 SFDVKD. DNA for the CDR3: TGTGCCACCAGTGATTGGGGGGCCGGGGGCGCCGGGGCCAACGTCCTGACTTTC. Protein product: CATSDWGAGGAGANVLTF.

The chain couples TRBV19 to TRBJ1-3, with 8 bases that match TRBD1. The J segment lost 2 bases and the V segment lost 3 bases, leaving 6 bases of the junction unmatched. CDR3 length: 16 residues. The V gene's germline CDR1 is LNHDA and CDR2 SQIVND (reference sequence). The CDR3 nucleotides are TGTGCCAGTAGTATGACCGGGACAGGCGCTGGAAACACCATATATTTT. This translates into CASSMTGTGAGNTIYF.

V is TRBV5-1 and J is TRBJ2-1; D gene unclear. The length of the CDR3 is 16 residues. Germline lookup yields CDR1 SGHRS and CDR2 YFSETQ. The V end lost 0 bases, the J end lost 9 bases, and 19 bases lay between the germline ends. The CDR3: CASSLDPARMSGEQFF. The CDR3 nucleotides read TGCGCCAGCAGCTTGGATCCGGCTCGAATGTCGGGTGAGCAGTTCTTC.

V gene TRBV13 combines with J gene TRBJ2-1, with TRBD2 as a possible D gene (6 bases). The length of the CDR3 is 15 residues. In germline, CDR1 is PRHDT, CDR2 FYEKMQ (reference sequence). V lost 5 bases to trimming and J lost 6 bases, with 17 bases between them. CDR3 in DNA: TGTGCCAGCAGCATCTACGGGGGAAGTATCAATGAGCAGTTCTTC. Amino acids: CASSIYGGSINEQFF.

CDR3 amino acids: CASSLGGTGHTDTQYF. The CDR3 DNA reads as TGCGCCAGCAGCTTGGGGGGGACAGGTCACACAGATACGCAGTATTTT. The rearrangement links TRBV5-1 to TRBJ2-3, with 8 bases identical to TRBD1. V shed 0 bases and J 2 bases; nucleotides not matched to a gene: 5. This CDR3 spans 16 amino acids. The germline CDR1 and CDR2 sequences are SGHRS and YFSETQ. The full variable domain, completed using reference TRBV5-1 and TRBJ2-3, is KAGVTQTPRYLIKTRGQQVTLSCSPISGHRSVSWYQQTPGQGLQFLFEYFSETQRNKGNFPGRFSGRQFSNSRSEMNVSTLELGDSALYLCASSLGGTGHTDTQYFGPGTRLTVL.

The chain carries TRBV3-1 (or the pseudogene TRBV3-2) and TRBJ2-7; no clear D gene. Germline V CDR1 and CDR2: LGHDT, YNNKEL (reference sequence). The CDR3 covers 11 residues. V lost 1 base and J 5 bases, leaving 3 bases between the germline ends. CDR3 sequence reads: CASSQGNEQYF. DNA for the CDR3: TGTGCCAGCAGCCAAGGTAACGAGCAGTACTTC.

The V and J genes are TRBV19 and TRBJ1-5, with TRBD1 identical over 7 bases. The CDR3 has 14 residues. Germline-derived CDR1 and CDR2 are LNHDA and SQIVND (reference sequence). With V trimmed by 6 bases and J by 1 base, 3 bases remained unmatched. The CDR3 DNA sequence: TGTGCCAGTAGGATGACAGGGAGCAATCAGCCCCAGCATTTT. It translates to CASRMTGSNQPQHF.

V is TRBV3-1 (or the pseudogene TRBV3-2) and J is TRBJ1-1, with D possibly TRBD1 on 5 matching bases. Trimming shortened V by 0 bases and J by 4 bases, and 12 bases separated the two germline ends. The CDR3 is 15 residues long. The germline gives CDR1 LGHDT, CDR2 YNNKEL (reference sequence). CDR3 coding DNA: TGTGCCAGCAGCCAAGAGGGGGGTCTCAGCACTGAAGCTTTCTTT. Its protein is CASSQEGGLSTEAFF.

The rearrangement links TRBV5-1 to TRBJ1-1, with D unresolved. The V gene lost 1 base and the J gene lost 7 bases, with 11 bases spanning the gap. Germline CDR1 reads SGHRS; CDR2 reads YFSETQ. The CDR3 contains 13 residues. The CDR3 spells CASSLRSQLEAFF. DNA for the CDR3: TGCGCCAGCAGCTTGAGGTCCCAGCTTGAAGCTTTCTTT.

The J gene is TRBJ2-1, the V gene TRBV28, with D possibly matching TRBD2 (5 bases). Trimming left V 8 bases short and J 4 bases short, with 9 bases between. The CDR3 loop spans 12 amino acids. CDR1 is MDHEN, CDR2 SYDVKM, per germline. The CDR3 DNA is TGTGCCAGCGTTAGCGCGTACAATGAGCAGTTCTTC. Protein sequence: CASVSAYNEQFF.

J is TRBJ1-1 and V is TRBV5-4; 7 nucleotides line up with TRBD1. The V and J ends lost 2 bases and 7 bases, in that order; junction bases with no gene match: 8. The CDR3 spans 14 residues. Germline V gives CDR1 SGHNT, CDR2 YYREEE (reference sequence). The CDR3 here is CASSLIGQVGEAFF. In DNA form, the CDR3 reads TGTGCCAGCAGCTTAATCGGACAGGTCGGTGAAGCTTTCTTT.

CDR3 amino acids: CASSQGVGALYNEQFF. CDR3 nucleotides: TGCGCCAGCAGCCAAGGGGTGGGGGCCCTCTACAATGAGCAGTTCTTC. The chain combines TRBV4-1 with TRBJ2-1; weak D call: TRBD1 (6 bases). The CDR3 runs 16 residues. From germline, CDR1 is MGHRA and CDR2 YSYEKL. The V end lost 1 base, the J end lost 3 bases, and 13 bases lay between the germline ends.

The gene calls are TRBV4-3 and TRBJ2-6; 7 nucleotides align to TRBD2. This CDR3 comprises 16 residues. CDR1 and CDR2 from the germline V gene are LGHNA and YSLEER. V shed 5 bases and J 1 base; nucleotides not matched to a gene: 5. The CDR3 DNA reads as TGCGCCAGCAGCTTCAGGGAGGGTTCTGGGGCCAACGTCCTGACTTTC. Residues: CASSFREGSGANVLTF.

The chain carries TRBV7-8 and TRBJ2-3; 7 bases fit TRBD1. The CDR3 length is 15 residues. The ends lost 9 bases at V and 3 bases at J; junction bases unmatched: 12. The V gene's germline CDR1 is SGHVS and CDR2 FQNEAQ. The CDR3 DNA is TGTGCCAGTCGTAGGGACAGTCATGGAACAGATACGCAGTATTTT. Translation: CASRRDSHGTDTQYF.

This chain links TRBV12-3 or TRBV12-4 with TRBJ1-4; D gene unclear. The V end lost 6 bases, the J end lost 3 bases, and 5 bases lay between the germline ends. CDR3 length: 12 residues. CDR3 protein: CASRVSNEKLFF. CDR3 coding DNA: TGTGCCAGCAGGGTGTCTAATGAAAAACTGTTTTTT.

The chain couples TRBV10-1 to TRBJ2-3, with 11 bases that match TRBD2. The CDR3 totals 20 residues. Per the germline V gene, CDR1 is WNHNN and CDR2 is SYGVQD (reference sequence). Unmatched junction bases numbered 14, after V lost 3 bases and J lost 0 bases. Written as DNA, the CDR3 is TGCGCCAGCAGTGATTCGAGACTAGCGGGGTTAGCATCCAGCACAGATACGCAGTATTTT. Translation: CASSDSRLAGLASSTDTQYF.

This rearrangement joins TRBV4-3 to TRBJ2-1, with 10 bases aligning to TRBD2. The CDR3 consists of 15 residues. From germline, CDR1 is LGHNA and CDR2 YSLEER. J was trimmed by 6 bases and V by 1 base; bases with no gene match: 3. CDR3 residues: CASSQGLAGANEQFF. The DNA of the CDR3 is TGCGCCAGCAGCCAAGGTCTAGCGGGGGCCAATGAGCAGTTCTTC.

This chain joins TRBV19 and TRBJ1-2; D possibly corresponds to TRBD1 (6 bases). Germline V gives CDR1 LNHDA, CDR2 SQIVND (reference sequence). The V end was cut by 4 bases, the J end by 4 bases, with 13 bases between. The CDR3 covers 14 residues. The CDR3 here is CASSSSGTRYGYTF. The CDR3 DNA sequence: TGTGCCAGTAGTAGTAGCGGGACACGCTATGGCTACACCTTC.

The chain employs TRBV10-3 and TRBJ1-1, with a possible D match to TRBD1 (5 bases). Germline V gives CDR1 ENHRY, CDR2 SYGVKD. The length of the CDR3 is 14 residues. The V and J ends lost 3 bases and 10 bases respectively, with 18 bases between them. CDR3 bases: TGTGCCATCAGTGAAACCGGGGACGGCGTACTAGCTTTCTTT. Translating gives CAISETGDGVLAFF.

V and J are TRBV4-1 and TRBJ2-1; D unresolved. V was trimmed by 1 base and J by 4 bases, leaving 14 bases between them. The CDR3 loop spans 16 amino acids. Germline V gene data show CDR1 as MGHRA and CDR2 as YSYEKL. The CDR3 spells CASSQVSPGLYNEQFF. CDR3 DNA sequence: TGCGCCAGCAGCCAAGTCTCCCCGGGTCTTTACAATGAGCAGTTCTTC.

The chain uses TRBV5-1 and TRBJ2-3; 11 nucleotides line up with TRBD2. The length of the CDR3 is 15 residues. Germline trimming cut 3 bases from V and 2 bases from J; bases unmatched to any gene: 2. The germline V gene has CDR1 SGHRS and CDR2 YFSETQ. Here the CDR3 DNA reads TGCGCCAGCAGCTCTAGCGGGAGGCACACAGATACGCAGTATTTT. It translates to CASSSSGRHTDTQYF.

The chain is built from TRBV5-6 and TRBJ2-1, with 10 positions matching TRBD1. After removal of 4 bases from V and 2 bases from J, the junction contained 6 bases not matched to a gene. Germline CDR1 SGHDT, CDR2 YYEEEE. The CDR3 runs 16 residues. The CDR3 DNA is TGTGCCAGCAGCGGGGTGACAGGGGGCCCCTACAATGAGCAGTTCTTC. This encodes CASSGVTGGPYNEQFF.

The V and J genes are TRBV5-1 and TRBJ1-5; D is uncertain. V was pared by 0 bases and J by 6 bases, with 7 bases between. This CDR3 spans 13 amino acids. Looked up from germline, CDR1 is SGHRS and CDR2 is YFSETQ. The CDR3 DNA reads TGCGCCAGCAGCTTGGACAATCGTCAGCCCCAGCATTTT. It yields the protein CASSLDNRQPQHF.